These 20 T cell receptor beta chains share one sample of origin, sequenced in a study of cytomegalovirus exposure and HLA in healthy donors. Sequencing was performed with immunoSEQ multiplex PCR; in TCRdb, only in-frame clones are kept and a portion is missing. The repertoire includes 110,000 or so clones, 80% to 90% of them detected once, and 4% to 5.5% sits in the top ten. Sequencing was carried out using PBMCs. These receptors were collected from a man aged 18 to 29 in good health and CMV-seropositive.

This clone has just one count. The chain links TRBV21-1 to TRBJ1-5; TRBD1, as called in the table, went unchecked against the DNA. TRBV21-1 corresponds to a pseudogene. The CDR3 has 18 residues. The CDR3 here is CASSKALGDRISNQPQHF. CDR3 DNA: TGTGCCAGCAGCAAAGCGCTTGGGGACAGGATTAGCAATCAGCCCCAGCATTTT.

This chain uses TRBV20-1 with TRBJ2-7; D is ambiguous. V was shortened by 6 bases and J by 4 bases, with 10 bases between the two germline ends. The germline V gene has CDR1 DFQATT and CDR2 SNEGSKA (reference sequence). The CDR3 contains 11 residues. CDR3 in DNA: TGCAGTGCGGGCACCACTTACGAGCAGTACTTC. Its translation: CSAGTTYEQYF.

This chain connects TRBV5-6 to TRBJ1-5; no firm D call. CDR3 size: 13 residues. V lost 2 bases and J lost 1, with 4 bases in between. The germline CDR1 and CDR2 sequences are SGHDT and YYEEEE. The chain's CDR3 is CASSFRSNQPQHF. CDR3 DNA: TGTGCCAGCAGCTTCCGGAGCAATCAGCCCCAGCATTTT.

This clone occurred once. This chain links TRBV6-4 with TRBJ2-1; TRBD2 matches 7 bases. Per germline, CDR1 MRHNA and CDR2 SNTAGT. V was clipped by 2 bases and J by 7 bases; unmatched bases: 2. The CDR3 consists of 13 residues. The CDR3, as DNA: TGTGCCAGCAGTGACGGGGAGGGGAATGAGCAGTTCTTC. This translates into CASSDGEGNEQFF.

V and J are TRBV5-6 and TRBJ1-5; D unclear. This CDR3 has 12 amino acids. V lost 2 bases, J lost 4 bases, and 4 bases lay in between. Germline CDR1 and CDR2: SGHDT and YYEEEE. CDR3 sequence: CASSFGNQPQHF. The CDR3 DNA sequence: TGTGCCAGCAGCTTCGGGAATCAGCCCCAGCATTTT.

V usage is TRBV7-9 and J usage is TRBJ2-2, with 10 nucleotides matching TRBD1. Germline values: CDR1 SEHNR, CDR2 FQNEAQ (reference sequence). This CDR3 is built from 15 residues. V dropped 6 bases and J dropped 6; count of bases not matched to a gene: 7. The CDR3 bases are TGTGCCAGCAGTCCCGGGACAGGGGAGGCCGGGGAGCTGTTTTTT. Translated: CASSPGTGEAGELFF.

This chain uses TRBV5-1 with TRBJ1-6, with TRBD1 as a possible D gene (6 bases). Germline CDR1 SGHRS, CDR2 YFSETQ. The CDR3 totals 14 residues. Trimming shortened V by 3 bases and J by 7 bases, and 11 bases separated the two germline ends. The CDR3 DNA reads as TGCGCCAGCAGCTCTACAGGGCTCAATTCACCCCTCCACTTT. Protein product: CASSSTGLNSPLHF.

V gene TRBV7-9 combines with J gene TRBJ2-1; 7 bases are a match to TRBD1. J lost 5 bases, V lost 3 bases, and 1 base had no gene match. The V gene's germline CDR1 is SEHNR and CDR2 FQNEAQ (reference sequence). The CDR3 is 13 amino acids. CDR3 bases: TGTGCCAGCAGCTTGGGACAGAACAATGAGCAGTTCTTC. Its protein product is CASSLGQNNEQFF.

The chain joins TRBV5-4 to TRBJ1-4; maybe TRBD1 (6 bases). Trimming removed 2 bases from V and 7 bases from J, with 18 bases in between. There are 16 residues in the CDR3. CDR1 and CDR2 (germline): SGHNT, YYREEE (reference sequence). CDR3 sequence: CASSFTLGEGGEKLFF. DNA of the CDR3: TGTGCCAGCAGCTTCACGTTGGGGGAGGGGGGTGAAAAACTGTTTTTT. Variable domain in full (rest from reference TRBV5-4 and TRBJ1-4): ETGVTQSPTHLIKTRGQQVTLRCSSQSGHNTVSWYQQALGQGPQFIFQYYREEENGRGNFPPRFSGLQFPNYSSELNVNALELDDSALYLCASSFTLGEGGEKLFFGSGTQLSVL.

The J gene is TRBJ1-4, the V gene TRBV4-1; D unresolved. The length of the CDR3 is 12 residues. CDR1 and CDR2 (germline): MGHRA, YSYEKL. The V gene lost 0 bases and the J gene lost 10 bases, with 6 bases spanning the gap. The chain's CDR3 is CASSQDRVKLFF. CDR3 nucleotide sequence: TGCGCCAGCAGCCAAGATCGGGTAAAACTGTTTTTT.

This chain uses TRBV2 with TRBJ2-6; a weak D match, TRBD1 (6 bases). V was cut by 10 bases and J by 1 base, with 14 bases left in between. Germline CDR1 is SNHLY and CDR2 is FYNNEI. The CDR3 contains 15 residues. DNA of the CDR3: TGTGCCACTCGGGACAACCCTTCTGGGGCCAACGTCCTGACTTTC. It translates to CATRDNPSGANVLTF.

V is TRBV7-8 and J is TRBJ2-2; 8 bases fit TRBD2. CDR1 and CDR2 (germline): SGHVS, FQNEAQ. Unmatched junction bases numbered 0, after V lost 0 bases and J lost 0 bases. The CDR3 covers 16 residues. CDR3 coding DNA: TGTGCCAGCAGCTTAGCTAGCGGGGCGAACACCGGGGAGCTGTTTTTT. Amino acids: CASSLASGANTGELFF.

This clone was counted once. The chain joins TRBV6-6 to TRBJ2-1; no definite D call. The CDR3 covers 12 residues. CDR1 and CDR2 (germline): MNHNY, SVGAGI (reference sequence). Trimming removed 5 bases at V and 7 bases at J, with 9 bases between. The CDR3 sequence: CASSQQLNEQFF. In nucleotides, the CDR3 is TGTGCCAGCAGTCAACAGCTGAATGAGCAGTTCTTC.

This sequence joins TRBV7-6 and TRBJ2-7; D remains ambiguous. The germline gives CDR1 SGHVS, CDR2 FNYEAQ. The V and J ends lost 5 bases and 0 bases respectively, with 14 bases between them. The CDR3 length is 15 residues. CDR3 coding DNA: TGTGCCAGCAGCACCCGAGTTGGTATCTCCTACGAGCAGTACTTC. Translation gives CASSTRVGISYEQYF.

This chain joins TRBV4-3 and TRBJ1-2; TRBD1 matches 8 bases. Germline CDR1 reads LGHNA; CDR2 reads YSLEER. V trimming: 6 bases; J trimming: 7 bases; junction bases outside the gene matches: 7. The CDR3 covers 13 residues. CDR3: CASRSTGEAGYTF. CDR3 coding DNA: TGCGCCAGCAGGTCGACAGGGGAAGCTGGCTACACCTTC.

V and J are TRBV15 and TRBJ2-2; D gene ambiguous. The CDR3 length is 14 residues. Trimming shortened V by 8 bases and J by 6 bases, and 16 bases separated the two germline ends. Germline V gene data show CDR1 as LNHNV and CDR2 as YYDKDF (reference sequence). The CDR3 spells CATQTDPKAGELFF. In DNA form, the CDR3 reads TGTGCCACCCAAACAGACCCGAAGGCCGGGGAGCTGTTTTTT.

J is TRBJ2-7 and V is TRBV27; TRBD1 aligns across 9 bases. This CDR3 region has 15 residues. Germline CDR1 reads MNHEY; CDR2 reads SMNVEV (reference sequence). V trimming: 6 bases; J trimming: 4 bases; junction bases outside the gene matches: 10. The CDR3, as DNA: TGTGCCAGCAGAAACCACAGGGGGCGCTTGTACGAGCAGTACTTC. Translating it yields CASRNHRGRLYEQYF.

The chain combines TRBV5-1 with TRBJ1-1; D ambiguous. CDR3 length: 16 amino acids. Per germline, CDR1 SGHRS and CDR2 YFSETQ. Trimming shortened V by 1 base and J by 0 bases, and 13 bases separated the two germline ends. The CDR3 DNA sequence: TGCGCCAGCAGCTTGTACGGGTCGGATGTGAACACTGAAGCTTTCTTT. Amino acid sequence: CASSLYGSDVNTEAFF.

This clone was found a few times. The V call is TRBV2, the J call TRBJ1-5; TRBD1 is a possible D gene (5 bases). This CDR3 is built from 13 residues. The germline CDR1 and CDR2 sequences are SNHLY and FYNNEI. V was clipped by 4 bases and J by 4 bases, with 8 bases between them. For the CDR3, the DNA is TGTGCCAGCAGTGGGGGGACTAATCAGCCCCAGCATTTT. The encoded protein is CASSGGTNQPQHF.

The chain has TRBV11-2 and TRBJ2-5; D ambiguous. This CDR3 contains 13 residues. V shed 3 bases and J shed 2 bases, with 7 bases lying between them. The V gene's germline CDR1 is SGHAT and CDR2 FQNNGV. This CDR3 reads CASSFYTQETQYF. The CDR3 DNA reads TGTGCCAGCAGCTTTTATACACAAGAGACCCAGTACTTC. The variable domain in full, with the rest retrieved from reference TRBV11-2 and TRBJ2-5, is EAGVAQSPRYKIIEKRQSVAFWCNPISGHATLYWYQQILGQGPKLLIQFQNNGVVDDSQLPKDRFSAERLKGVDSTLKIQPAKLEDSAVYLCASSFYTQETQYFGPGTRLLVL.